The text below deals with one TCR beta chain. Its target is not known. This record belongs to a study of post-analysis software for immune sequencing data. Study in general: There were relapsing-remitting, secondary progressive and progressive-relapsing multiple sclerosis among the disease courses included.

Sequencing libraries made from TCR beta cDNA carried unique molecular identifiers. A single record per CDR3 protein comes from TCRdb applying MiXCR to the PCR reads. The table lists 450,000 to 700,000 distinct CDR3 sequences, roughly 45% of them singletons. CDR3 length equals 12 residues. Trimming stripped 5 bases from V and 1 base from J, with 7 bases between. CDR1 and CDR2 from the germline V gene are DFQATT and SNEGSKA (reference sequence). The study, taken as a whole, reports: Significantly lower normalized Chao1 diversity was found in patients with multiple sclerosis relative to controls. The study found TRBV5-6, TRBV5-1 and TRBV20-1 among four to six TRBV segments more frequent in patients than controls.

Sequenced input: blood. The chain employs TRBV20-1 and TRBJ2-3; D assignment may be TRBD1 or TRBD2 (5 bases each). This sequence originates from a girl between 5 and 17 years old with multiple sclerosis. CDR3 sequence reads: CSAWDGTDTQYF. Here the CDR3 DNA reads TGCAGTGCTTGGGACGGCACAGATACGCAGTATTTT.